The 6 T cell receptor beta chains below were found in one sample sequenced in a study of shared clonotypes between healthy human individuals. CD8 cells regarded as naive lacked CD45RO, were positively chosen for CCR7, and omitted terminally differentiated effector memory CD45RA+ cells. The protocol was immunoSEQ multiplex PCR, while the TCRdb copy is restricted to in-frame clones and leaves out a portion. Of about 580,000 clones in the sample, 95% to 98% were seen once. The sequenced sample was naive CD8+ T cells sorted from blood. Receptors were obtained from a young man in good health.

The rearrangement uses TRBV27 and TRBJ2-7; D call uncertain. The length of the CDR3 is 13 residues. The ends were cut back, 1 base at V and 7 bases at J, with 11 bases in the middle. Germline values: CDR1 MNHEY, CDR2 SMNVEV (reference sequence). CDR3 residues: CASSLFVGWEQYF. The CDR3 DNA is TGTGCCAGCAGTTTATTCGTCGGGTGGGAGCAGTACTTC.

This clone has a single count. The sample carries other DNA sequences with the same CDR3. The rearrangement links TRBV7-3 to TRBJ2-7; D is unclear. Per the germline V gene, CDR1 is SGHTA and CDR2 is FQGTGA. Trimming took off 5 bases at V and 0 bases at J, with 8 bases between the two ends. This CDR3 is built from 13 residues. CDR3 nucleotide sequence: TGTGCCAGCAGCCCCGGCCCCTCCTACGAGCAGTACTTC. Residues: CASSPGPSYEQYF.

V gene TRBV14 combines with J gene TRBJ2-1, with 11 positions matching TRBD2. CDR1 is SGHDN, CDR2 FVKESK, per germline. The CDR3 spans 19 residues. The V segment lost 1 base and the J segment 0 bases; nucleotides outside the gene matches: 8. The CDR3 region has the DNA TGTGCCAGCAGCCAAGGTCCTCCGGGACTAGCGGACTCCTACAATGAGCAGTTCTTC. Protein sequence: CASSQGPPGLADSYNEQFF.

In nucleotides, the CDR3 is TGTGCCAGTAGGGTACAGGGGTTCAATCAGCCCCAGCATTTT. Its translation: CASRVQGFNQPQHF. The J gene is TRBJ1-5, the V gene TRBV19; 7 positions agree with TRBD1. The CDR3 is 14 amino acids. V lost 6 bases, J lost 3 bases, and 5 bases stayed unmatched. Germline loops: CDR1 LNHDA, CDR2 SQIVND (reference sequence).

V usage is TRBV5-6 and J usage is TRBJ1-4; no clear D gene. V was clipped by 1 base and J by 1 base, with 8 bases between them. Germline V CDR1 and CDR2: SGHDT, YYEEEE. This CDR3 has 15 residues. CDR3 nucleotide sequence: TGTGCCAGCAGCTTGTATTGGGGAACTAATGAAAAACTGTTTTTT. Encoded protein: CASSLYWGTNEKLFF.

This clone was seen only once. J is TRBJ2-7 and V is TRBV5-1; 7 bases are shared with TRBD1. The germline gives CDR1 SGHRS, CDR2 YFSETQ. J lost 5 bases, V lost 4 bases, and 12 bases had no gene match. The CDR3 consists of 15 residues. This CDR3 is CASSHRDRAPHEQYF. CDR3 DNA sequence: TGCGCCAGCAGCCACCGCGACAGGGCCCCCCACGAGCAGTACTTC.